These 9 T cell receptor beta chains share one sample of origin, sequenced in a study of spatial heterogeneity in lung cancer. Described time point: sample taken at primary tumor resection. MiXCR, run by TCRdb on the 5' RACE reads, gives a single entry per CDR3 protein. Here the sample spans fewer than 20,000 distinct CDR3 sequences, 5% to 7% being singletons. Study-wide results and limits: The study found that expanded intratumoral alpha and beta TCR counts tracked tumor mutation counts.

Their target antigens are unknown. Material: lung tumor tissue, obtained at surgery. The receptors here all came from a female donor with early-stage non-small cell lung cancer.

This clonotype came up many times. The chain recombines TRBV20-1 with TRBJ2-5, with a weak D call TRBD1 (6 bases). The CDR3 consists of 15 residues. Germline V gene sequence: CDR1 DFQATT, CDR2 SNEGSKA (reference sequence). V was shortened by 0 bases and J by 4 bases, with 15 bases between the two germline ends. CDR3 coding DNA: TGCAGTGCTAGAGATCTGAGGGGCAGGGGAGAGACCCAGTACTTC. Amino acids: CSARDLRGRGETQYF.

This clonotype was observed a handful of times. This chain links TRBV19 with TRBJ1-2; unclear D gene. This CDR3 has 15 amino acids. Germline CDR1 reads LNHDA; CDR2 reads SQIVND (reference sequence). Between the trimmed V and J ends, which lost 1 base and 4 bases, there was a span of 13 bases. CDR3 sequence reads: CASSIVGAGIYGYTF. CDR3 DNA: TGTGCCAGTAGTATAGTGGGCGCCGGTATCTATGGCTACACCTTC. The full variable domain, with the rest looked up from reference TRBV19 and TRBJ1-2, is DGGITQSPKYLFRKEGQNVTLSCEQNLNHDAMYWYRQDPGQGLRLIYYSQIVNDFQKGDIAEGYSVSREKKESFPLTVTSAQKNPTAFYLCASSIVGAGIYGYTFGSGTRLTVV.

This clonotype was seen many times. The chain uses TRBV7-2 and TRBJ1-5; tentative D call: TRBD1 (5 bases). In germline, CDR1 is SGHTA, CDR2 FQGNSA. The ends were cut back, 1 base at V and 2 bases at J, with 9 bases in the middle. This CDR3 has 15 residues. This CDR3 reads CASSLVRGGNQPQHF. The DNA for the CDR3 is TGTGCCAGCAGCTTAGTGCGGGGGGGCAATCAGCCCCAGCATTTT.

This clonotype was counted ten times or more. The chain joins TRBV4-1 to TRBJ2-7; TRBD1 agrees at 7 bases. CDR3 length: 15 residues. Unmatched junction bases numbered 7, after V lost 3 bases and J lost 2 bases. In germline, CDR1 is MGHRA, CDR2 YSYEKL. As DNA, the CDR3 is TGCGCCAGCAGCCACCGAGAGGACAGGACCTACGAGCAGTACTTC. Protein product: CASSHREDRTYEQYF.

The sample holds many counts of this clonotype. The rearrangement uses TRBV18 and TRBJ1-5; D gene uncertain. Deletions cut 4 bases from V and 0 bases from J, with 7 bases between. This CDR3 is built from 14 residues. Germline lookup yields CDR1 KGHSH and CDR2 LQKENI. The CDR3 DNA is TGTGCCAGCTCACAAGCAGGTAGCAATCAGCCCCAGCATTTT. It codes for CASSQAGSNQPQHF.

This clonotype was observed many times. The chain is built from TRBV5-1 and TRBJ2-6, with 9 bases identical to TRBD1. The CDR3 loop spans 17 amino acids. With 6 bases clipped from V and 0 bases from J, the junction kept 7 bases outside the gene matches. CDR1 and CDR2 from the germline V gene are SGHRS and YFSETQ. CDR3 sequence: CASNSRDRASGANVLTF. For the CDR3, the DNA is TGCGCCAGCAATTCCCGGGACAGGGCCTCTGGGGCCAACGTCCTGACTTTC.

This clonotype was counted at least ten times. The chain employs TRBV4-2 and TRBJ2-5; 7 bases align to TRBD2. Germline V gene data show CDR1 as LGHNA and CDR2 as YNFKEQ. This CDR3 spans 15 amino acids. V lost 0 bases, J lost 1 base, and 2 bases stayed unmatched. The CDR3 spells CASSQDLAAQETQYF. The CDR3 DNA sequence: TGTGCCAGCAGCCAAGATCTAGCGGCCCAAGAGACCCAGTACTTC.

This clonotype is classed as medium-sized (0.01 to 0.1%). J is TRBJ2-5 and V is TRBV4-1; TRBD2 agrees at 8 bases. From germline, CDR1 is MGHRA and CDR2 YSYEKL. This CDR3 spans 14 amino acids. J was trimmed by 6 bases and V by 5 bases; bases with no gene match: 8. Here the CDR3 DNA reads TGCGCCAGCAGCATAGGGACTAGTGAAAAGACCCAGTACTTC. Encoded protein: CASSIGTSEKTQYF.

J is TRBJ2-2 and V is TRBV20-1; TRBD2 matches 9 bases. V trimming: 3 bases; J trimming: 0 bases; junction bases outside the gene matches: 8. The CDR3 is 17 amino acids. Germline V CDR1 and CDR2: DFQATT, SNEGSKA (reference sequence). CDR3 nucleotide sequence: TGCAGTGCTAGGGATCGACTAGCGGCTGCGAACACCGGGGAGCTGTTTTTT. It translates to CSARDRLAAANTGELFF.